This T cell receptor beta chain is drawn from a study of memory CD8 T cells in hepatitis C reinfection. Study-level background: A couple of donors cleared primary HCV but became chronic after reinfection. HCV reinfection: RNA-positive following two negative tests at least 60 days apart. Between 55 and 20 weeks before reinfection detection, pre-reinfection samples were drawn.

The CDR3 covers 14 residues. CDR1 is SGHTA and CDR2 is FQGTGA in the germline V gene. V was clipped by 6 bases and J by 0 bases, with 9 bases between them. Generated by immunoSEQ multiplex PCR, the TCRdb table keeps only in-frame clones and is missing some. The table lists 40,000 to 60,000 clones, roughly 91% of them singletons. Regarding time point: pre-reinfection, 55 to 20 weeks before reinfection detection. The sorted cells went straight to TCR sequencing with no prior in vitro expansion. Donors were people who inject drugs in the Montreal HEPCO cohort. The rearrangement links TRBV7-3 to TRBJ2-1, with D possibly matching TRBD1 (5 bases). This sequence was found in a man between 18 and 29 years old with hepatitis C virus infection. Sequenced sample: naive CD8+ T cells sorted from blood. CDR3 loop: CASSSDSSYNEQFF. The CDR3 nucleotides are TGTGCCAGCAGTTCAGACAGCTCCTACAATGAGCAGTTCTTC.